This T cell receptor beta chain was recorded in a study of shared clonotypes between healthy human individuals. Whole-study findings and limits: Shared across a few donors were around 4.7% of the naive CD4 clonotypes. Larger richness was generally estimated for naive than memory subsets.

Of note for this clone: Its target is not known.

This CDR3 is 19 amino acids long. Germline-derived CDR1 and CDR2 are LGHNA and YSLEER. V was shortened by 0 bases and J by 0 bases, with 15 bases between the two germline ends. Deep level was the assay's run setting. Measured with immunoSEQ multiplex PCR; TCRdb has only the in-frame clones, and not every one. The table records 1.4 million to 1.5 million clones, 95% to 97% of them present only once. Sequenced material: naive CD4+ T cells sorted from blood. Subset defined: CD45RA+ positively selected. V and J are TRBV4-3 and TRBJ2-6; D is unclear. The TCR comes from a man aged 25-40 years in good health. The CDR3 spells CASSQDSGIMSSGANVLTF. The CDR3 DNA reads TGCGCCAGCAGCCAAGACTCAGGAATAATGAGCTCTGGGGCCAACGTCCTGACTTTC.